Included here is one T cell receptor (beta chain) sequence, with context. The antigen remains undetermined. This sample was included in a study of shared clonotypes between healthy human individuals. Broader study findings: Donor clonotype sharing was expected to depend on sequencing depth. A generally larger estimated richness was seen in naive subsets than in memory subsets.

Healthy adults negative for HIV, lacking recent acute infections or vaccinations, served as donors. The material for each subset, its genomic DNA, was split evenly across several immunoSEQ plates. The method was immunoSEQ multiplex PCR; TCRdb's version includes in-frame clones alone and lacks a portion of them. This table has about 2.5 million clones, around 90% appearing once. This TCR came from a man aged 18 to 30 in good health. Some clones in this sample may be carry-over from other donors' samples. The sample taken for sequencing was naive CD4+ T cells from PBMCs. Sample subset: CD45RA+ positively selected.

CDR3 residues: CASRTSDAYEQYF. CDR3 in DNA: TGTGCCAGCAGGACTAGCGACGCCTACGAGCAGTACTTC. V gene TRBV28 combines with J gene TRBJ2-7; 8 nucleotides match TRBD2. The ends lost 6 bases at V and 2 bases at J; junction bases unmatched: 3. CDR1 and CDR2 from the germline V gene are MDHEN and SYDVKM. This CDR3 comprises 13 residues.